The following is a TCR beta chain sequence with its context. Antigen unknown. The V gene's germline CDR1 is DFQATT and CDR2 SNEGSKA (reference sequence). CDR3 length: 16 residues. This entry is derived from a study of monozygotic twins with inflammatory bowel disease. After re-calling the 5' RACE reads, TCRdb lists one entry per CDR3 protein, DNA absent. The sample has approximately 390,000 distinct CDR3 sequences. Study-wide findings and caveats: Discrimination among different T cell subtypes was not achievable. No detectable difference in repertoire similarity separated concordant from discordant twins, possibly as a result of limited power. It was in IBD patients that TCRbeta diversity (inverse Simpson) was lower than in healthy co-twins.

The TCR was taken from a human donor with ulcerative colitis or Crohn's disease, or a healthy co-twin of an affected twin (not recorded which). Sequencing input: blood. The V and J genes are TRBV20-1 and TRBJ2-1; checking the TCRdb D call of TRBD1 is not possible without DNA. CDR3 in amino acids: CSARRTLAGGLNEQFF.